The rows below give T cell receptor beta chains drawn from one sample of a study of beta chain features in type 1 diabetes. Profiling relied on immunoSEQ multiplex PCR, and the TCRdb table lists in-frame clones only, not all of them. The sample has 400,000 or so clones; 9.5% to 10% are singletons. The sequenced sample was central memory CD4+ T cells from blood. The receptors shown here come from a young man with type 1 diabetes. The CDR3 runs from the conserved cysteine through the conserved F or W.

j_call v_call cdr3_aa
TRBJ2-4 TRBV6-6 CASSSSTKNIQYF
TRBJ2-1 TRBV9 CASSLRSGTSAGEVEQFF
TRBJ1-2 TRBV5-1 CASTIGGFNVGYTF
TRBJ2-5 TRBV6-1 CAISESRTGAQETQYF
TRBJ2-5 TRBV5-1 CASSWEGTGTTQETQYF
TRBJ2-1 TRBV7-9 CASSLAGTLSYNEQFF
TRBJ1-2 TRBV6-4 CASRATGGDYGYTF
TRBJ2-2 TRBV27 CASSFWGAGELFF
TRBJ2-4 TRBV6-5 CASRPWGDDIQYF
TRBJ2-7 TRBV5-4 CASSSRWGGEDEQYF